The present TCR beta chain was sequenced within a study of blood T cell repertoires in COVID-19. Study at large: Italy, Spain and the United States were the sources of the convalescent and acute COVID-19 samples. In each case, the material was cDNA or gDNA derived from T cells, B-cell-depleted T cells, or PBMCs.

The Seattle site enrolled patients during active infection and followed them longitudinally. Trimming pared 6 bases from V and 7 bases from J, leaving 10 bases between. The CDR3 sequence is 12 residues long. CDR1 is MNHNY and CDR2 is SVGAGI in the germline V gene (reference sequence). Assay: immunoSEQ multiplex PCR; the TCRdb copy retains only in-frame clones and omits some. This table holds approximately 500,000 clones, about 88% found once. The specimen sequenced was peripheral blood. The V gene is TRBV6-6, the J gene TRBJ2-4; TRBD2 might be the D (6 bases). The receptor was isolated from a woman in her 50s with COVID-19, enrolled during active disease. CDR3 residues: CASREGENIQYF. DNA of the CDR3: TGTGCCAGCAGGGAGGGAGAGAACATTCAGTACTTC.